The 15 T cell receptor beta chains given below trace back to one sample, sequenced in a study of human T cells and chemical hapten exposure (dated by TCRdb to the early 2020s). Libraries came from RACE. The sequencer was a NextSeq 500. TCRdb reprocessing: public reads trimmed at Q25 with fastp, clones called with MiXCR, in-frame beta chains kept. Each entry merges the rows of one CDR3 protein and shows their most common DNA and genes. The sample includes 150,000 or so distinct CDR3 sequences, with roughly 14% observed a single time. The ten largest account for 1.5% to 2% of the sample. In the paper's terms, the time point label means: patch test 1, 2 weeks after DPC sensitization. The treatment or condition label here, explained by the study, means: therapeutic diphenylcyclopropenone sensitization with weekly scalp DPC. The starting material was whole blood, obtained in connection with sensitization to the hapten diphenylcyclopropenone (DPC). The receptors were gathered from a woman aged 30 to 39 with alopecia areata. Some clones in this sample may be carry-over from other donors' samples.

This clonotype came up a few times. The chain employs TRBV29-1 and TRBJ2-7; 10 bases are shared with TRBD1. Germline V gene data show CDR1 as SQVTM and CDR2 as ANQGSEA. The CDR3 runs to 14 residues. Trimming cost V 6 bases and J 5 bases; bases outside gene matches: 10. CDR3 DNA: TGCAGCGTAAAATTCCGGGACAGGGGACACGAGCAGTACTTC. It translates to CSVKFRDRGHEQYF.

The CDR3, as DNA: TGTGCCAGCAGCCTTCAGGGGACCCAGAACACTGAAGCTTTCTTT. Translation gives CASSLQGTQNTEAFF. V is TRBV7-9 and J is TRBJ1-1, with D possibly being TRBD1 (6 bases). The germline V gene has CDR1 SEHNR and CDR2 FQNEAQ (reference sequence). CDR3 size: 15 residues. V lost 5 bases and J lost 1, with 14 bases in between.

Written as DNA, the CDR3 is TGTGCCAGCAGCGTCGACAGCTCCTATAATTCACCCCTCCACTTT. This sequence encodes CASSVDSSYNSPLHF. V and J are TRBV9 and TRBJ1-6; D may be TRBD1 (5 bases). The CDR3 has 15 amino acids. The V and J ends lost 2 bases and 0 bases respectively, with 6 bases between them. Germline lookup yields CDR1 SGDLS and CDR2 YYNGEE.

The genes are TRBV6-1 and TRBJ2-4; 10 bases align to TRBD2. CDR3 length: 18 residues. The germline CDR1 and CDR2 sequences are MNHNS and SASEGT. J was trimmed by 1 base and V by 1 base; bases with no gene match: 7. CDR3 amino acids: CASSEDPSGSMAKNIQYF. CDR3 nucleotide sequence: TGTGCCAGCAGTGAAGACCCTAGCGGGAGTATGGCCAAAAACATTCAGTACTTC.

A few counts support this clonotype. CDR3 in amino acids: CASRRGATNEKLFF. DNA for the CDR3: TGTGCCAGCAGGCGGGGTGCAACTAATGAAAAACTGTTTTTT. This chain uses TRBV12-3 or TRBV12-4 with TRBJ1-4, with D unclear. The length of the CDR3 is 14 residues. The germline V and J ends were trimmed by 6 bases and 0 bases, with 8 bases remaining between them.

This chain joins TRBV6-2 or TRBV6-3 and TRBJ2-1, with 9 nucleotides matching TRBD2. CDR1 is MNHEY and CDR2 is SVGEGT in the germline V gene. The V gene end was trimmed by 0 bases and the J gene end by 6 bases; junction bases not matched to a gene: 3. The CDR3 has 15 amino acids. Written as DNA, the CDR3 is TGTGCCAGCAGTTACTCGGGACTAGCTCTCAATGAGCAGTTCTTC. It specifies CASSYSGLALNEQFF.

This clonotype was counted only a few times. The chain uses TRBV12-3 or TRBV12-4 and TRBJ2-7; no clear D. The CDR3 runs to 16 residues. V lost 2 bases, J lost 0 bases, and 14 bases lay in between. This chain's CDR3 is CASSLILARNSYEQYF. Written as DNA, the CDR3 is TGTGCCAGCAGTTTAATTCTGGCGCGGAACTCCTACGAGCAGTACTTC.

The rearrangement links TRBV28 to TRBJ2-2, with D perhaps TRBD2 (5 bases). The germline V and J ends were trimmed by 6 bases and 7 bases, with 9 bases remaining between them. This CDR3 region has 12 residues. Germline V gives CDR1 MDHEN, CDR2 SYDVKM. The CDR3 DNA sequence: TGTGCCAGCAGGGAGGTTAGCGGGGAGCTGTTTTTT. Encoded protein: CASREVSGELFF.

The V gene is TRBV11-2, the J gene TRBJ1-2, with 8 bases lining up with TRBD1. The CDR3 is made up of 14 amino acids. The germline CDR1 and CDR2 sequences are SGHAT and FQNNGV. V lost 3 bases, J lost 5 bases, and 5 bases stayed unmatched. This CDR3 is CASSFITGGYGYTF. The CDR3 DNA follows: TGTGCCAGCAGCTTTATCACAGGGGGGTATGGCTACACCTTC.

This clonotype was picked up a small number of times. This sequence joins TRBV5-1 and TRBJ1-3; D unclear. The CDR3 loop spans 15 amino acids. Trimming shortened V by 0 bases and J by 4 bases, and 11 bases separated the two germline ends. Germline V gene lookup returns CDR1 SGHRS and CDR2 YFSETQ. CDR3 bases: TGCGCCAGCAGCTTGGTCGGTCAGCAAGGAAACACCATATATTTT. This encodes CASSLVGQQGNTIYF.

In this sample, this clonotype turned up many times. The CDR3, as DNA: TGTGCCAGCAGCCAAGAATGGGGCGCTCGGGATACGCAGTATTTT. The encoded protein is CASSQEWGARDTQYF. This chain joins TRBV14 and TRBJ2-3; maybe TRBD1 (5 bases). The CDR3 consists of 15 residues. Between the trimmed V and J ends, which lost 0 bases and 6 bases, there was a span of 13 bases. CDR1 is SGHDN and CDR2 is FVKESK in the germline V gene. Combining the CDR3 with reference TRBV14 and TRBJ2-3 gives the whole variable domain EAGVTQFPSHSVIEKGQTVTLRCDPISGHDNLYWYRRVMGKEIKFLLHFVKESKQDESGMPNNRFLAERTGGTYSTLKVQPAELEDSGVYFCASSQEWGARDTQYFGPGTRLTVL.

This clonotype was seen a few times. The chain couples TRBV18 to TRBJ2-4; TRBD1 might be the D (6 bases). The germline CDR1 and CDR2 sequences are KGHSH and LQKENI. The germline V and J ends were trimmed by 0 bases and 0 bases, with 9 bases remaining between them. This CDR3 has 16 residues. The CDR3 loop is CASSPPGHLAKNIQYF. DNA of the CDR3: TGTGCCAGCTCACCACCGGGACATTTAGCCAAAAACATTCAGTACTTC.

This clonotype was recorded at least ten times. This chain links TRBV9 with TRBJ2-3; TRBD2 aligns across 10 bases. The V and J ends lost 0 bases and 5 bases, in that order; junction bases with no gene match: 9. The CDR3 has 17 amino acids. The V gene's germline CDR1 is SGDLS and CDR2 YYNGEE. The CDR3 DNA is TGTGCCAGCAGCGTAGACCCAGCGGGGGGGCCTAGAGATACGCAGTATTTT. It specifies CASSVDPAGGPRDTQYF.

This chain links TRBV2 with TRBJ1-1, with D unclear. This CDR3 is built from 13 residues. V was shortened by 7 bases and J by 2 bases, with 11 bases between the two germline ends. Germline V CDR1 and CDR2: SNHLY, FYNNEI. Here the CDR3 DNA reads TGTGCCAGCACGCGGGTGGTAAACACTGAAGCTTTCTTT. It specifies CASTRVVNTEAFF.

The chain recombines TRBV2 with TRBJ2-1, with 9 bases identical to TRBD2. J gave up 0 bases and V 6 bases, and 6 bases lay outside the gene matches. The CDR3 spans 16 residues. Per germline, CDR1 SNHLY and CDR2 FYNNEI. The CDR3 here is CASSDGSGSSYNEQFF. The CDR3 nucleotides are TGTGCCAGCAGCGACGGTAGCGGGAGCTCCTACAATGAGCAGTTCTTC.